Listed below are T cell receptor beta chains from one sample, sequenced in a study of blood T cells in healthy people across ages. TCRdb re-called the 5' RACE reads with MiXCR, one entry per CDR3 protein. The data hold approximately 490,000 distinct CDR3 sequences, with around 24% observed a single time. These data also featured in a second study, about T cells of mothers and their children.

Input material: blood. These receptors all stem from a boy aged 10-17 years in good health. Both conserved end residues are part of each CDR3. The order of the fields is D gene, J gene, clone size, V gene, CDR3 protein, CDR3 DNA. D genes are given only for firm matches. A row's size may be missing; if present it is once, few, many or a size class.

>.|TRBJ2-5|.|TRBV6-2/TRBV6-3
CASSLWGTETQYF
TGTGCCAGCAGTTTGTGGGGCACCGAGACCCAGTACTTC
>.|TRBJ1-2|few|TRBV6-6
CASSYDNGYGYTF
TGTGCCAGCAGTTATGACAATGGGTATGGCTACACCTTC
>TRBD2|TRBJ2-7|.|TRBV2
CASSLGTSGRTSYEQYF
TGTGCCAGCAGCCTTGGGACTAGCGGGAGGACCTCCTACGAGCAGTACTTC
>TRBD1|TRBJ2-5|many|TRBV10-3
CAISGQGLQETQYF
TGTGCCATCAGTGGACAGGGGTTACAAGAGACCCAGTACTTC
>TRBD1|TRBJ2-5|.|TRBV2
CAGSEGGQGGTQYF
TGTGCCGGCAGTGAAGGGGGACAGGGTGGGACCCAGTACTTC
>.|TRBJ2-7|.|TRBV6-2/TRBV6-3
CASNPSRRNSYEQYF
TGTGCCAGCAACCCTTCTCGCCGGAACTCCTACGAGCAGTACTTC
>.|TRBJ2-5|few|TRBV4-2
CASSQEAQKETQYF
TGTGCCAGCAGCCAAGAAGCGCAGAAAGAGACCCAGTACTTC
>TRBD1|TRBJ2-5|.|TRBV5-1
CASSQGQGAEETQYF
TGCGCCAGCAGCCAGGGACAGGGGGCGGAAGAGACCCAGTACTTC
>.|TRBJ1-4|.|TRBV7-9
CASSPPRGTRNRLLNEKLFF
TGTGCCAGCAGCCCCCCCCGGGGGACCAGGAACAGGCTCCTTAATGAAAAACTGTTTTTT
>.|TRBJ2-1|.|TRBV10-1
CASSGVGQFF
TGCGCCAGCAGTGGTGTCGGGCAGTTCTTC
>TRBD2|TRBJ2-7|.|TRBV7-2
CASSLVGVAGYGEQYF
TGTGCCAGCAGCTTAGTAGGGGTAGCGGGGTATGGCGAGCAGTACTTC
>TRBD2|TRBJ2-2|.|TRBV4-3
CASSQLRTSGANTGELFF
TGCGCCAGCAGCCAACTAAGGACTAGCGGGGCCAACACCGGGGAGCTGTTTTTT
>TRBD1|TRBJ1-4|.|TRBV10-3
CAIREGQGAYEKLFF
TGTGCCATCAGGGAGGGACAGGGGGCATATGAAAAACTGTTTTTT
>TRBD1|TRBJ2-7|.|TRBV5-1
CASSVKTGNLNYEQYF
TGCGCCAGCAGCGTGAAGACAGGGAACCTTAACTACGAGCAGTACTTC
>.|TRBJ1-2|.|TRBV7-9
CASSFRNSGYGYTF
TGTGCCAGCAGCTTCCGGAACAGTGGCTATGGCTACACCTTC
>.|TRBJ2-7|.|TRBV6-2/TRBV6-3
CASRTVYSGHPYEQYF
TGTGCCAGCAGAACTGTGTACTCAGGGCATCCCTACGAGCAGTACTTC
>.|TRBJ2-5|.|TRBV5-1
CASRAADQETQYF
TGCGCATCCCGGGCAGCCGACCAAGAGACCCAGTACTTC
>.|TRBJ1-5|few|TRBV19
CASTATGNRVQPQHF
TGTGCCAGTACCGCCACTGGGAACAGGGTTCAGCCCCAGCATTTT
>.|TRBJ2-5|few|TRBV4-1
CASSQGMDETQYF
TGCGCCAGCAGCCAAGGAATGGACGAGACCCAGTACTTC
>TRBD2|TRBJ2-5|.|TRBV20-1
CSARTSGGVSAGQETQYF
TGCAGTGCTAGGACTAGCGGGGGAGTGAGCGCAGGCCAAGAGACCCAGTACTTC
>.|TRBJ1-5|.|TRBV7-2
CASSWNSNQPQHF
TGTGCCAGCAGCTGGAATAGCAATCAGCCCCAGCATTTT
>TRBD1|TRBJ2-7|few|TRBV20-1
CMVGGTGGSYEQYF
TGCATGGTAGGGGGGACAGGGGGGTCCTACGAGCAGTACTTC
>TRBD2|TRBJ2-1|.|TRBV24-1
CATSGGLAGPHNEQFF
TGTGCCACCAGTGGGGGACTAGCGGGACCCCACAATGAGCAGTTCTTC
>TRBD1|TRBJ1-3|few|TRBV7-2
CASSTTGYSGNTIYF
TGTGCCAGCAGCACGACAGGGTACTCTGGAAACACCATATATTTT
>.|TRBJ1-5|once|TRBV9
CASNSGEGQPQHF
TGTGCCAGCAACTCCGGGGAGGGCCAGCCCCAGCATTTT
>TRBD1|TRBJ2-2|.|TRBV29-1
CSGRDRDSGTGELFF
TGCAGCGGCCGGGACAGGGATTCGGGCACCGGGGAGCTGTTTTTT
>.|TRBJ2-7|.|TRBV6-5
CASSLGTPNHYEQYF
TGTGCCAGCAGCCTCGGGACCCCTAACCACTACGAGCAGTACTTC
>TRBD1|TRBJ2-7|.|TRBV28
CASSLTGGSSYEQYF
TGTGCCAGCAGTTTGACAGGGGGGAGCTCCTACGAGCAGTACTTC
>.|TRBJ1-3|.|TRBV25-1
CASSALTEPSGNTIYF
TGTGCCAGCAGTGCATTGACAGAACCCTCTGGAAACACCATATATTTT
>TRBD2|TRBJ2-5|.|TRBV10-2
CASSWTSTSRLQETQYF
TGCGCCAGCAGTTGGACCTCGACTAGCCGACTCCAAGAGACCCAGTACTTC
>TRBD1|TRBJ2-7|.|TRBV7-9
CASSSLATGRNEQYF
TGCGCCAGCAGCTCCCTTGCGACAGGGCGGAACGAGCAGTACTTC
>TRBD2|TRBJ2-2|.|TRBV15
CATEREGHTGELFF
TGTGCCACGGAGCGGGAGGGCCACACCGGGGAGCTGTTTTTT
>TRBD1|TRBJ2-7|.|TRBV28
CASSMDRVAYEQYF
TGTGCCAGCAGTATGGACAGGGTGGCCTACGAGCAGTACTTC
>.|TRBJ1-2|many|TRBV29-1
CSAAEGYSNYGYTF
TGCAGCGCCGCCGAGGGGTACTCTAACTATGGCTACACCTTC
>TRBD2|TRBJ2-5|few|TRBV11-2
CASSVQLAEIQETQYF
TGTGCCAGCAGCGTCCAACTAGCGGAGATACAAGAGACCCAGTACTTC
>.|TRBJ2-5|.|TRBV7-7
CASSFNSLQETQYF
TGTGCTAGCAGCTTTAATAGTCTACAAGAGACCCAGTACTTC
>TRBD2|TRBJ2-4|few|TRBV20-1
CSAPGTSVLAKNIQYF
TGCAGTGCTCCCGGGACTAGCGTTCTAGCCAAAAACATTCAGTACTTC
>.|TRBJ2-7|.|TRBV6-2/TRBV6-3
CASSRDVYEQYF
TGTGCCAGCAGCCGGGACGTATACGAGCAGTACTTC
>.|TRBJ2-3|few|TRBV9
CASSVGSLSTDTQYF
TGTGCCAGCAGCGTAGGGTCCCTTAGCACAGATACGCAGTATTTT
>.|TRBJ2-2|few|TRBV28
CASRDTFANTGELFF
TGTGCCAGCAGAGATACATTCGCGAACACCGGGGAGCTGTTTTTT
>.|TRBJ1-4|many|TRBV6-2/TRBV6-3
CASSLARTLEKLFF
TGTGCCAGCAGTCTCGCCCGGACACTCGAAAAACTGTTTTTT
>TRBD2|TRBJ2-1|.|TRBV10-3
CAISLQPWTSGSSYNEQLF
TGTGCCATCAGCCTCCAGCCCTGGACTAGCGGGAGCTCCTACAATGAGCAGCTCTTC
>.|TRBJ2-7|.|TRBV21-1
CASSNGSGQTGSSGMYEQYF
TGTGCCAGCAGCAACGGATCAGGCCAAACCGGGTCTAGCGGGATGTACGAGCAGTACTTC
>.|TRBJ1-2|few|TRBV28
CASNAVNYGYTF
TGTGCCAGCAATGCGGTTAACTATGGCTACACCTTC
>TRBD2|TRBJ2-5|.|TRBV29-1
CSVPGLALETQYF
TGCAGCGTACCGGGACTAGCTTTGGAGACCCAGTACTTC
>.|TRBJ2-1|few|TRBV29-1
CSVVSYSEQFF
TGCAGCGTTGTCAGCTACAGTGAGCAGTTCTTC
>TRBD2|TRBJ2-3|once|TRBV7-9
CASSPECGRPRVTDTQYF
TGTGCCAGCAGCCCTGAGTGCGGGAGGCCACGCGTCACAGATACGCAGTATTTT
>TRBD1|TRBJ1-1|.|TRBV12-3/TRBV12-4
CASKPGQGYFEAFF
TGTGCCAGCAAACCGGGACAGGGGTATTTCGAAGCTTTCTTT
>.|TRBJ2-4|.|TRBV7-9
CASSLSGNIQYF
TGTGCCAGCAGCTTATCAGGGAACATTCAGTACTTC
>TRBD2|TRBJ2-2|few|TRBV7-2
CASRVAGANTGELFF
TGTGCCAGCAGGGTAGCGGGCGCGAACACCGGGGAGCTGTTTTTT